This T cell receptor beta chain originates from a study of cytomegalovirus exposure and HLA in healthy donors. Background on the study: Later analysis reported that the approximately 110 validation repertoires shared the platform of the roughly 670 first-cohort repertoires.

This CDR3 is 15 amino acids long. CDR1 is SEHNR and CDR2 is FQNEAQ in the germline V gene (reference sequence). The V and J ends lost 0 bases and 3 bases, in that order; junction bases with no gene match: 5. Remarks on this clone: Antigen unknown.

Libraries were prepared by immunoSEQ multiplex PCR; TCRdb keeps only in-frame clonotypes and omits some of them. This table holds some 170,000 clones, roughly 90% found once. Study outcomes and limitations: Cytomegalovirus association was assigned to more than 150 TCR beta chains. A few chains tied to CMV proved CMV antigen-specific in vitro. It was reportedly the case that the classifier diagnosed cytomegalovirus status with high specificity and sensitivity.

The clonotype comes from a woman in her late teens or twenties in good health and CMV-seropositive. The sequencing sample was made of PBMCs. The chain combines TRBV7-9 with TRBJ2-7; TRBD1 agrees at 7 bases. CDR3 DNA sequence: TGTGCCAGCAGCTTAGCGCCGACAGGGCTCTACGAGCAGTACTTC. Translated, it gives CASSLAPTGLYEQYF. The full variable domain, with the rest looked up from reference TRBV7-9 and TRBJ2-7, is DTGVSQNPRHKITKRGQNVTFRCDPISEHNRLYWYRQTLGQGPEFLTYFQNEAQLEKSRLLSDRFSAERPKGSFSTLEIQRTEQGDSAMYLCASSLAPTGLYEQYFGPGTRLTVT.